This entry features one T cell receptor (beta chain) sequence. What it recognizes is unknown. The sample originates from a study of Graves' ophthalmopathy and Graves' hyperthyroidism. Overall study findings and caveats: With a specificity of under 85% and a sensitivity of 70.59%, the model predicted ophthalmopathy progression. The blood repertoire also included most expanded thyroid clonotypes above 0.001 frequency.

The authors amplified TCR beta CDR3 regions from RNA transcripts. An opening RT-PCR round employed HTBI primers and preceded a second-round multiplex PCR. TCRdb processed the multiplex PCR reads anew with MiXCR; each CDR3 protein has one entry. The data show about 240,000 distinct CDR3 sequences, around 50% seen once. Losses at the gene ends were 5 bases for V and 3 bases for J; bases not matched to a gene: 7. This CDR3 has 15 residues. Germline assignment: CDR1 MNHNY and CDR2 SVGAGI (reference sequence). The specimen sequenced was peripheral blood. The sequence came from an adult man with Graves' ophthalmopathy. The J gene is TRBJ1-5, the V gene TRBV6-6; 7 nucleotides match TRBD1. DNA of the CDR3: TGTGCCAGCAGTGAACGCCAGGGGGACAATCAGCCCCAGCATTTT. It specifies CASSERQGDNQPQHF.